This passage covers 21 T cell receptor beta chains from one sample sequenced in a study of technical replicates of blood from several donors. Clones were read by immunoSEQ multiplex PCR, and TCRdb kept only the in-frame ones, dropping some. The data contain about 81,000 clones, 90% to 98% of them seen just once; the ten biggest clones take up around 0.18%. Sequenced: T cells isolated from PBMCs. Receptor source: a human donor in good health.

This chain links TRBV10-1 with TRBJ2-1; TRBD2 is a possible D gene (6 bases). Germline V CDR1 and CDR2: WNHNN, SYGVQD (reference sequence). The CDR3 covers 15 residues. Trimming stripped 0 bases from V and 3 bases from J, with 9 bases between. The CDR3 nucleotides are TGCGCCAGCAGTGAGTCCTTGGGAGGCTACAATGAGCAGTTCTTC. Encoded protein: CASSESLGGYNEQFF.

The chain is built from TRBV6-6 and TRBJ2-7; 11 bases line up with TRBD2. Looked up from germline, CDR1 is MNHNY and CDR2 is SVGAGI (reference sequence). The CDR3 is made up of 15 amino acids. J gave up 2 bases and V 5 bases, and 5 bases lay outside the gene matches. CDR3 DNA sequence: TGTGCCAGCAGTGGTACTAGCGGGAGAGCCTACGAGCAGTACTTC. It translates to CASSGTSGRAYEQYF.

This clone was picked up a small number of times. The V gene is TRBV2, the J gene TRBJ1-1; TRBD1 is a possible D gene (5 bases). The CDR3 runs to 14 residues. V was shortened by 5 bases and J by 1 base, with 11 bases between the two germline ends. Germline V gene sequence: CDR1 SNHLY, CDR2 FYNNEI. CDR3 in DNA: TGTGCCAGCAGTATGACAGCCCGGAACACTGAAGCTTTCTTT. Translating gives CASSMTARNTEAFF.

V usage is TRBV29-1 and J usage is TRBJ1-1; D is possibly TRBD1 (6 bases). V lost 5 bases and J lost 9, with 10 bases in between. Germline CDR1 SQVTM, CDR2 ANQGSEA. The length of the CDR3 is 10 residues. The CDR3 loop is CSVLQGKAFF. In DNA form, the CDR3 reads TGCAGCGTTTTACAGGGTAAAGCTTTCTTT.

The chain recombines TRBV19 with TRBJ2-5, with D uncertain. The CDR3 spans 12 residues. Trimming cost V 3 bases and J 5 bases, with 7 bases left between them. Per germline, CDR1 LNHDA and CDR2 SQIVND (reference sequence). CDR3 sequence: CASSIVSETQYF. Written as DNA, the CDR3 is TGTGCCAGTAGTATTGTCTCGGAGACCCAGTACTTC.

As concerns this clone: A read error may produce the germline difference seen at one junction end. The J gene is TRBJ1-5, the V gene TRBV7-7; D is possibly TRBD1 (5 bases). From germline, CDR1 is SSHAT and CDR2 FNYEAQ (reference sequence). The CDR3 extends over 17 amino acids. CDR3 nucleotide sequence: TGTGCTAGCAGCCCAGCTAACAGGCCAAAGGGCAATCAGCCCCAGCATTTT. Translating it yields CASSPANRPKGNQPQHF.

In this sample, this clone turned up once. The chain employs TRBV27 and TRBJ1-2; D uncertain. Deletions cut 9 bases from V and 1 base from J, with 18 bases between. This CDR3 spans 15 amino acids. CDR1 is MNHEY, CDR2 SMNVEV, per germline (reference sequence). The CDR3 DNA sequence: TGTGCCAGTAGACCCGGGGTCTCAGATAACTATGGCTACACCTTC. Translated, it gives CASRPGVSDNYGYTF.

The chain combines TRBV27 with TRBJ2-5; possibly TRBD2 for D (6 bases). Trimming took 7 bases from V and 4 from J, leaving 13 bases between them. Germline V CDR1 and CDR2: MNHEY, SMNVEV (reference sequence). The CDR3 is 13 amino acids. This CDR3 reads CASTETRLETQYF. CDR3 nucleotide sequence: TGTGCCAGCACCGAGACTAGACTAGAGACCCAGTACTTC.

The V gene is TRBV2, the J gene TRBJ2-5, with D perhaps matching TRBD1 (5 bases). Trimming removed 7 bases at V and 4 bases at J, with 13 bases between. Germline assignment: CDR1 SNHLY and CDR2 FYNNEI. The CDR3 totals 13 residues. CDR3 DNA: TGTGCCAGCAACGGGCAGGGTCTAGAGACCCAGTACTTC. Residues: CASNGQGLETQYF.

The chain combines TRBV28 with TRBJ2-7; possible D gene TRBD2, 6 bases. The CDR3 contains 15 residues. V was cut by 5 bases and J by 2 bases, with 16 bases left in between. Germline V gene lookup returns CDR1 MDHEN and CDR2 SYDVKM. CDR3 loop: CASSPRRDPPYEQYF. CDR3 bases: TGTGCCAGCAGTCCAAGGAGGGACCCCCCCTACGAGCAGTACTTC.

The chain has TRBV2 and TRBJ1-1, with 7 nucleotides matching TRBD1. The CDR3 has 14 residues. Germline CDR1 SNHLY, CDR2 FYNNEI. V lost 5 bases and J lost 3; bases outside the gene matches: 6. The CDR3 DNA reads TGTGCCAGCAGTCAAAGACAGGGACACACTGAAGCTTTCTTT. As protein: CASSQRQGHTEAFF.

This chain's CDR3 is CASSSQTAVGYTF. The CDR3 nucleotides are TGTGCCAGCAGCTCTCAAACAGCGGTAGGCTACACCTTC. The V gene is TRBV9, the J gene TRBJ1-2, with D unresolved. CDR1 is SGDLS, CDR2 YYNGEE, per germline. The germline V and J ends were trimmed by 4 bases and 8 bases, with 15 bases remaining between them. The CDR3 totals 13 residues.

This chain joins TRBV28 and TRBJ2-4; D remains unclear. Germline values: CDR1 MDHEN, CDR2 SYDVKM. V lost 10 bases and J 0 bases, leaving 16 bases between the germline ends. CDR3 length: 15 amino acids. The CDR3 here is CAISLDGLAKNIQYF. The CDR3 coding sequence is TGTGCCATTTCGCTAGACGGCTTAGCCAAAAACATTCAGTACTTC.

V usage is TRBV11-2 and J usage is TRBJ2-1; 8 bases match TRBD2. Germline trimming cut 5 bases from V and 9 bases from J; bases unmatched to any gene: 9. CDR1 and CDR2 from the germline V gene are SGHAT and FQNNGV. The length of the CDR3 is 14 residues. In DNA form, the CDR3 reads TGTGCCAGCAGCCCCCAGGGGACTAGTCGTGAGCAGTTCTTC. Residues: CASSPQGTSREQFF.

V usage is TRBV6-1 and J usage is TRBJ2-7, with 11 bases identical to TRBD1. V lost 6 bases and J lost 4; bases outside the gene matches: 5. The CDR3 contains 14 residues. CDR1 is MNHNS, CDR2 SASEGT, per germline. The CDR3 reads CASRRTGGRYEQYF. The CDR3 DNA reads TGTGCCAGCAGGAGGACAGGGGGCAGGTACGAGCAGTACTTC.

The V gene is TRBV7-9, the J gene TRBJ1-4; D is perhaps TRBD1 (6 bases). Between the trimmed V and J ends, which lost 6 bases and 6 bases, there was a span of 14 bases. Germline V lookup: CDR1 SEHNR, CDR2 FQNEAQ (reference sequence). The CDR3 loop spans 14 amino acids. The DNA for the CDR3 is TGTGCCAGCAGGCAAGGGGGTGAGGATGAAAAACTGTTTTTT. This gives the protein CASRQGGEDEKLFF. Variable domain in full (rest from reference TRBV7-9 and TRBJ1-4): DTGVSQNPRHKITKRGQNVTFRCDPISEHNRLYWYRQTLGQGPEFLTYFQNEAQLEKSRLLSDRFSAERPKGSFSTLEIQRTEQGDSAMYLCASRQGGEDEKLFFGSGTQLSVL.

This chain's CDR3 is CASSDRAGQETQYF. The CDR3 DNA is TGTGCCAGCAGTGACAGGGCGGGCCAAGAGACCCAGTACTTC. This chain links TRBV6-4 with TRBJ2-5, with a weak D call TRBD2 (5 bases). CDR1 and CDR2 (germline): MRHNA, SNTAGT. V was cut by 2 bases and J by 1 base, with 8 bases left in between. The CDR3 covers 14 residues.

This clone appeared once. The chain recombines TRBV19 with TRBJ1-1, with TRBD1 matching 7 bases. This CDR3 is 17 amino acids long. V shed 1 base and J 4 bases; nucleotides not matched to a gene: 12. Germline V gives CDR1 LNHDA, CDR2 SQIVND (reference sequence). The CDR3 spells CASSIARLEGGRTEAFF. The CDR3 coding sequence is TGTGCCAGTAGTATAGCTCGCCTTGAAGGGGGCCGCACTGAAGCTTTCTTT.

V and J are TRBV30 and TRBJ1-2; the D is unclear. This CDR3 comprises 14 residues. The V and J ends lost 2 bases and 8 bases respectively, with 18 bases between them. Germline CDR1 is GTSNPN and CDR2 is SVGIG (reference sequence). The CDR3 DNA reads TGTGCCTGGAGTACCGGACTGGGTGGTACGGGCTACACCTTC. Amino acids: CAWSTGLGGTGYTF.

This rearrangement joins TRBV5-5 to TRBJ1-3; no clear D gene. The CDR3 has 16 residues. V lost 0 bases, J lost 0 bases, and 10 bases lay in between. The germline CDR1 and CDR2 sequences are SGHKS and YYEKEE (reference sequence). This CDR3 is CASSLAAGHSGNTIYF. Here the CDR3 DNA reads TGTGCCAGCAGCTTGGCCGCGGGCCACTCTGGAAACACCATATATTTT.

The V call is TRBV7-6, the J call TRBJ2-1; possibly TRBD2 for D (5 bases). This CDR3 region has 17 residues. The V gene lost 5 bases and the J gene lost 0 bases, with 17 bases spanning the gap. CDR1 SGHVS and CDR2 FNYEAQ come from the germline V gene. CDR3 nucleotide sequence: TGTGCCAGCAGCCCCCGATATAGAGGGAGCTCCTACAATGAGCAGTTCTTC. Its translation is CASSPRYRGSSYNEQFF.